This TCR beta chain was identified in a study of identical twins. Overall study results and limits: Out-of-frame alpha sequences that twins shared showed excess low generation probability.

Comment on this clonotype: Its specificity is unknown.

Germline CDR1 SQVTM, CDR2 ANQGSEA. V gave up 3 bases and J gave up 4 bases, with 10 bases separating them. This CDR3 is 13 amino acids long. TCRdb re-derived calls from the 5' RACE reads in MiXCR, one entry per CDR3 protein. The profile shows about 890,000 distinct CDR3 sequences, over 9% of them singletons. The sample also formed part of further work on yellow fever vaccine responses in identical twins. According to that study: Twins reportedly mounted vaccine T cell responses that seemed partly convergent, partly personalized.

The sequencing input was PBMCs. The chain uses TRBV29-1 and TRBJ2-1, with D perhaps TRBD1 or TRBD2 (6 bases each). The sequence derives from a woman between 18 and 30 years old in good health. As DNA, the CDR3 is TGCAGCGTTGACGGGGGCAAATACAATGAGCAGTTCTTC. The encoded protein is CSVDGGKYNEQFF.